The present T cell receptor (beta chain) was sequenced within a study of a mutant IDH1 vaccine in newly diagnosed glioma. Study-wide context: Vaccine dosing followed radiotherapy by 4-6 weeks, or accompanied temozolomide cycles. Males made up around 62% and females about 40% of treated patients, whose mean age was about 37 years. General observations from the study: Pseudoprogression looked unconnected to shifts in top peripheral T cell clonotypes.

Method: immunoSEQ multiplex PCR; TCRdb's copy keeps in-frame clones and lacks some. The profile shows under 70,000 clones, approximately 82% of them singletons. Documented time point: week 5, during vaccination. Topical imiquimod accompanied each vaccine dose, which consisted of 300 ug of mutant IDH1 20-mer peptide. Each tumor in the donors was a new WHO grade 3 or 4 astrocytoma, IDH1-mutant and ATRX-lost. Trimming removed 4 bases from V and 2 bases from J; junction bases left unmatched: 12. The length of the CDR3 is 18 residues. The V gene's germline CDR1 is SGHRS and CDR2 YFSETQ. With regard to this clone: Its antigen is undetermined.

The starting material was PBMCs, obtained from a glioma patient whose treatment included an IDH1 peptide vaccine. The chain has TRBV5-1 and TRBJ2-1; 10 nucleotides line up with TRBD2. The sequence came from a man between 25 and 39 years old with glioma. The CDR3 coding sequence is TGCGCCAGCAGCCCCGGACTAGCGGCCCAAGTCACCTACAATGAGCAGTTCTTC. Residues: CASSPGLAAQVTYNEQFF. Drawing the rest from reference TRBV5-1 and TRBJ2-1, the complete variable domain is KAGVTQTPRYLIKTRGQQVTLSCSPISGHRSVSWYQQTPGQGLQFLFEYFSETQRNKGNFPGRFSGRQFSNSRSEMNVSTLELGDSALYLCASSPGLAAQVTYNEQFFGPGTRLTVL.